Listed below are T cell receptor beta chains from one sample, sequenced in a study of human CD8 memory T cell subsets. One entry per CDR3 protein, without DNA, is what TCRdb gives after re-calling the 5' RACE reads. This sample carries 15,000 or so distinct CDR3 sequences, with 4.5% to 6% going to the ten biggest clones. The sample taken for sequencing was CD8+ stem-like memory T cells (TSCM and TCM) sorted from PBMCs. These TCRs come from a human donor in good health. Both conserved end residues are part of each CDR3. The order of the fields is clone size, V gene, J gene, CDR3 protein. The listing skips clone size in some rows; elsewhere it reads once, few, many or a size class.

clone_size: .; v_call: TRBV3-1; j_call: TRBJ2-7; cdr3_aa: CASSHGPWVGRDRDYEQYF
clone_size: .; v_call: TRBV19; j_call: TRBJ2-2; cdr3_aa: CASCLGLVGDTGELFF
clone_size: .; v_call: TRBV23-1; j_call: TRBJ1-1; cdr3_aa: CASSLGQGVLNTEAFF
clone_size: .; v_call: TRBV14; j_call: TRBJ2-7; cdr3_aa: CASSQDPGYEQYF
clone_size: .; v_call: TRBV4-3; j_call: TRBJ2-1; cdr3_aa: CASSQDSGTYNEQFF
clone_size: .; v_call: TRBV12-3/TRBV12-4; j_call: TRBJ2-3; cdr3_aa: CASSPLAGVGTPSDTQYF
clone_size: medium-sized; v_call: TRBV19; j_call: TRBJ1-5; cdr3_aa: CASSFNRGLNQPQHF
clone_size: .; v_call: TRBV10-2; j_call: TRBJ1-5; cdr3_aa: CASSEWQGNQPQHF
clone_size: .; v_call: TRBV7-9; j_call: TRBJ2-7; cdr3_aa: CASSPGTYEQYF
clone_size: .; v_call: TRBV29-1; j_call: TRBJ1-1; cdr3_aa: CSAQGGLEAFF
clone_size: .; v_call: TRBV7-6; j_call: TRBJ2-7; cdr3_aa: CASSSGTHEQYF
clone_size: .; v_call: TRBV11-2; j_call: TRBJ2-1; cdr3_aa: CASSYSTGPREQFF
clone_size: .; v_call: TRBV10-3; j_call: TRBJ1-3; cdr3_aa: CASETGSNLGNTIYF
clone_size: medium-sized; v_call: TRBV29-1; j_call: TRBJ1-5; cdr3_aa: CSVQNLNQPQHF
clone_size: .; v_call: TRBV20-1; j_call: TRBJ1-6; cdr3_aa: CSARDSSGPDSPLHF
clone_size: .; v_call: TRBV21-1; j_call: TRBJ2-3; cdr3_aa: CASSKEGTAMTTDTQYF
clone_size: .; v_call: TRBV28; j_call: TRBJ2-7; cdr3_aa: CASEGASYEQYF
clone_size: .; v_call: TRBV28; j_call: TRBJ2-1; cdr3_aa: CASSLMLASTNEQFF
clone_size: .; v_call: TRBV7-8; j_call: TRBJ1-1; cdr3_aa: CASRRTQLNTEAFF
clone_size: .; v_call: TRBV2; j_call: TRBJ2-1; cdr3_aa: CASSEGYRQAYEQFF
clone_size: .; v_call: TRBV21-1; j_call: TRBJ1-1; cdr3_aa: CASSPLTQRILEAFF
clone_size: medium-sized; v_call: TRBV29-1; j_call: TRBJ2-7; cdr3_aa: CSVREPSSYEQYF
clone_size: .; v_call: TRBV30; j_call: TRBJ2-1; cdr3_aa: CAWSAAAPYNEQFF
clone_size: .; v_call: TRBV27; j_call: TRBJ1-2; cdr3_aa: CASSLSQTDTVGYTF
clone_size: .; v_call: TRBV7-9; j_call: TRBJ1-1; cdr3_aa: CASSLGGKNTEAFF
clone_size: .; v_call: TRBV11-2; j_call: TRBJ2-2; cdr3_aa: CASSWPRLSPNTGELFF
clone_size: .; v_call: TRBV20-1; j_call: TRBJ2-7; cdr3_aa: CSARGGLAGARYEQYF
clone_size: .; v_call: TRBV5-4; j_call: TRBJ2-1; cdr3_aa: CASSLLAGEYNEQFF
clone_size: .; v_call: TRBV4-2; j_call: TRBJ2-4; cdr3_aa: CASSQEGAGQLAKNIQYF
clone_size: .; v_call: TRBV28; j_call: TRBJ2-7; cdr3_aa: CASSSPGQGYLEQYF
clone_size: .; v_call: TRBV20-1; j_call: TRBJ2-7; cdr3_aa: CSARAAGVYEQYF
clone_size: .; v_call: TRBV5-1; j_call: TRBJ1-2; cdr3_aa: CASSPTTAGLWGYGYTF
clone_size: .; v_call: TRBV20-1; j_call: TRBJ1-5; cdr3_aa: CSASRGDRDGKYQPQHF
clone_size: .; v_call: TRBV5-1; j_call: TRBJ2-3; cdr3_aa: CASSLPSRPSTDTQYF
clone_size: medium-sized; v_call: TRBV10-2; j_call: TRBJ2-7; cdr3_aa: CASSPPPAGGPLYGGNYEQYF
clone_size: .; v_call: TRBV20-1; j_call: TRBJ1-2; cdr3_aa: CSASAYSNYGYTF
clone_size: .; v_call: TRBV28; j_call: TRBJ2-7; cdr3_aa: CASSLQWRDAYEQYF
clone_size: medium-sized; v_call: TRBV7-9; j_call: TRBJ1-2; cdr3_aa: CASSLEGDTYGYTF
clone_size: .; v_call: TRBV29-1; j_call: TRBJ2-7; cdr3_aa: CSVEGQGSSYEQYF
clone_size: .; v_call: TRBV27; j_call: TRBJ2-7; cdr3_aa: CASSPLTGTGPYEQYF
clone_size: .; v_call: TRBV27; j_call: TRBJ1-1; cdr3_aa: CASSLSGLDTEAFF
clone_size: .; v_call: TRBV7-2; j_call: TRBJ1-1; cdr3_aa: CASSFGQLEAFF
clone_size: .; v_call: TRBV20-1; j_call: TRBJ2-7; cdr3_aa: CSARNREFYEQYF
clone_size: .; v_call: TRBV5-1; j_call: TRBJ1-1; cdr3_aa: CASSLEAGNTEAFF
clone_size: .; v_call: TRBV29-1; j_call: TRBJ2-7; cdr3_aa: CSVEDPLAGGAYEQYF
clone_size: .; v_call: TRBV3-1; j_call: TRBJ1-4; cdr3_aa: CASSQEGGGEANEKLFF
clone_size: .; v_call: TRBV29-1; j_call: TRBJ1-2; cdr3_aa: CSVDRGYGYTF
clone_size: .; v_call: TRBV4-3; j_call: TRBJ2-1; cdr3_aa: CASSHQREKDEQFF
clone_size: .; v_call: TRBV6-2/TRBV6-3; j_call: TRBJ2-1; cdr3_aa: CASSLIAGGPRNEQFF
clone_size: .; v_call: TRBV6-2/TRBV6-3; j_call: TRBJ1-5; cdr3_aa: CASTTTGSNQPQHF
clone_size: .; v_call: TRBV5-1; j_call: TRBJ1-1; cdr3_aa: CASSLEGDGGTEAFF
clone_size: .; v_call: TRBV29-1; j_call: TRBJ2-2; cdr3_aa: CSVILSGTQNTGELFF
clone_size: .; v_call: TRBV4-1; j_call: TRBJ1-2; cdr3_aa: CASSQGAATGNGYTF
clone_size: .; v_call: TRBV20-1; j_call: TRBJ2-7; cdr3_aa: CSARADDTYEQYF
clone_size: .; v_call: TRBV14; j_call: TRBJ1-1; cdr3_aa: CASSQGVSPEAFF